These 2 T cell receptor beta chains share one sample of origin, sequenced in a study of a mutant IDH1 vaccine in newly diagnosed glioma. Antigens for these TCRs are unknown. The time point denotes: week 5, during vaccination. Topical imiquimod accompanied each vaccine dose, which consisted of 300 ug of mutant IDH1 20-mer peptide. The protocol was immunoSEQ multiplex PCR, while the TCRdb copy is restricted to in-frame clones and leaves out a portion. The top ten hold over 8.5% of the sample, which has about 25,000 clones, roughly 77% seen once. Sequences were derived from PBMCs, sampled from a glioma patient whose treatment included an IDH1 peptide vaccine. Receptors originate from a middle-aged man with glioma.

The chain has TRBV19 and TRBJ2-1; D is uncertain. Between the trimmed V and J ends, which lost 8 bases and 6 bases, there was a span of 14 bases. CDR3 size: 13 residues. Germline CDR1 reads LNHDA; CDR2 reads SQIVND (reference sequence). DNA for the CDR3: TGTGCCAGTTGGAGCCGGATCAGCAATGAGCAGTTCTTC. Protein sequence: CASWSRISNEQFF.

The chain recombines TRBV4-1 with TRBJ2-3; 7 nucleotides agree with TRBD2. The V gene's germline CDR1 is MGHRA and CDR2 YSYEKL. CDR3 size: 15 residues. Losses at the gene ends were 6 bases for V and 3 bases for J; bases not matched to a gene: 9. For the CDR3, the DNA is TGCGCCAGCAGTCAGGCGGGAGCAAGAACAGATACGCAGTATTTT. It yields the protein CASSQAGARTDTQYF.